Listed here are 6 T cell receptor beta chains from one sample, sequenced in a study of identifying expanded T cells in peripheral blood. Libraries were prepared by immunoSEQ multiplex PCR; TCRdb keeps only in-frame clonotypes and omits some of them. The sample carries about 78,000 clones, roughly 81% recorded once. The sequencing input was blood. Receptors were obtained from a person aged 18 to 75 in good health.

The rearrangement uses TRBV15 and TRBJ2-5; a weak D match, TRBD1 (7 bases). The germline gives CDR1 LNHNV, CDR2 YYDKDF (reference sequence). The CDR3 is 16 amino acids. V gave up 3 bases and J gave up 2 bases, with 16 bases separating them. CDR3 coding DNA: TGTGCCACCAGCAGTGGAGGGGGCGCGGGGCAAGAGACCCAGTACTTC. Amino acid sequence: CATSSGGGAGQETQYF. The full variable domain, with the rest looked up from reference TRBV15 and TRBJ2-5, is DAMVIQNPRYQVTQFGKPVTLSCSQTLNHNVMYWYQQKSSQAPKLLFHYYDKDFNNEADTPDNFQSRRPNTSFCFLDIRSPGLGDTAMYLCATSSGGGAGQETQYFGPGTRLLVL.

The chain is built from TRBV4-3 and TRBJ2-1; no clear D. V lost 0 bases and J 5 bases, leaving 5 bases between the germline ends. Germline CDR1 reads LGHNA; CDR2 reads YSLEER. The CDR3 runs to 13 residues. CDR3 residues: CASSQEPNNEQFF. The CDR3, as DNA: TGCGCCAGCAGCCAAGAACCAAACAATGAGCAGTTCTTC.

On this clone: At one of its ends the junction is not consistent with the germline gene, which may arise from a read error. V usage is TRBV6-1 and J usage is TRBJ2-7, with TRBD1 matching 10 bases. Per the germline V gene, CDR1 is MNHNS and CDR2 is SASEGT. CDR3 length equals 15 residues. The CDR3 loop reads CASSGAPGQGYAQYF. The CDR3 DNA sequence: TGTGCCAGCAGTGGGGCCCCGGGACAGGGGTACGCGCAGTACTTC.

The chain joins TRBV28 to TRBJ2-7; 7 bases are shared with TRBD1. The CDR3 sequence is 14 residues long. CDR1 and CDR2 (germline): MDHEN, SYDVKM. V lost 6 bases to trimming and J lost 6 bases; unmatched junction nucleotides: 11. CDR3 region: CASSLGGPLAEQYF. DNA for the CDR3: TGTGCCAGCAGCTTAGGGGGCCCCTTAGCCGAGCAGTACTTC.

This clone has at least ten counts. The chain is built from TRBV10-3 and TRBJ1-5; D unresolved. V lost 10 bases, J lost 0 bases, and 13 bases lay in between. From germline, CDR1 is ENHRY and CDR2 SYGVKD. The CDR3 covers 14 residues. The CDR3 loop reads CASAQGLSNQPQHF. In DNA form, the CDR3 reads TGTGCCAGCGCCCAAGGCCTTAGCAATCAGCCCCAGCATTTT.

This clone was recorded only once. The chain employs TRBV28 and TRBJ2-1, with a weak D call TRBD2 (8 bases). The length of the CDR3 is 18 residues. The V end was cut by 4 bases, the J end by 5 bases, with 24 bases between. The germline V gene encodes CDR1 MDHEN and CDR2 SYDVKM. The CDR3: CASSSDRVGLAINNEQFF. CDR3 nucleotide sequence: TGTGCCAGCAGTTCCGACAGGGTTGGACTAGCAATCAACAATGAGCAGTTCTTC.